A selection of T cell receptor beta chains follows, all from one sample in a study of blood T cell repertoires in COVID-19. The assay was immunoSEQ multiplex PCR, and TCRdb's table has in-frame clones only and misses some. Seen here are tens of thousands of clones, more than 75% observed once, and the top ten hold approximately 7%. The sequencing input was peripheral blood. The receptors shown here come from a human donor with acute or convalescent COVID-19. The donor label of this sample is uncertain. Both conserved end residues are part of each CDR3. Each record gives: J gene, D gene, clone size, V gene, CDR3 DNA, CDR3 protein. The D gene is left open where the match is weak. Only part of the rows carry a size: once, few, many, or a class if the clone is expanded.

J: TRBJ1-5
D: TRBD1
size: .
V: TRBV5-6
DNA: TGTGCCAGCAGCCGTAGGACAGGGGGCCTACGCGTCAGTCAGCCCCAGCATTTT
CDR3: CASSRRTGGLRVSQPQHF

J: TRBJ1-6
D: .
size: .
V: TRBV7-8
DNA: TGTGCCAGCAGCCGAGGGGCAGGGGTTTACTTATACTCACCCCTCCACTTT
CDR3: CASSRGAGVYLYSPLHF

J: TRBJ2-7
D: .
size: .
V: TRBV12-5
DNA: TGTGCTAGTGGTCCACAGGTTAACGAGCAGTACTTC
CDR3: CASGPQVNEQYF

J: TRBJ2-1
D: .
size: .
V: TRBV19
DNA: TGTGCCAGTAGTATATCCGGCGGGGGCCCCTACAATGAGCAGTTCTTC
CDR3: CASSISGGGPYNEQFF

J: TRBJ2-3
D: TRBD1
size: few
V: TRBV27
DNA: TGTGCCAGCAGTAAATACAGGGGTCCTAGCACAGATACGCAGTATTTT
CDR3: CASSKYRGPSTDTQYF

J: TRBJ1-6
D: .
size: .
V: TRBV3-1/TRBV3-2
DNA: TGTGCCAGCGGCAGGACAGCTAATAATTCACCCCTCCACTTT
CDR3: CASGRTANNSPLHF

J: TRBJ2-7
D: TRBD1
size: .
V: TRBV28
DNA: TGTGCCAGCAGGACAGGGACAGTTTTGTACGAGCAGTACTTC
CDR3: CASRTGTVLYEQYF

J: TRBJ1-5
D: .
size: .
V: TRBV6-2/TRBV6-3
DNA: TGTGCCAGCAGCCACCACTCGAGCAATCAGCCCCAGCATTTT
CDR3: CASSHHSSNQPQHF

J: TRBJ2-3
D: .
size: .
V: TRBV19
DNA: TGTGCCAGTAGTGGAGGCAGCACAGATACGCAGTATTTT
CDR3: CASSGGSTDTQYF

J: TRBJ2-5
D: .
size: .
V: TRBV10-3
DNA: TGTGCCACCGCTAGGGAGCCCCAAGAGACCCAGTACTTC
CDR3: CATAREPQETQYF

J: TRBJ1-2
D: TRBD1
size: .
V: TRBV9
DNA: TGTGCCAGCAGCGTAGACAGGGGGAACTATGGCTACACCTTC
CDR3: CASSVDRGNYGYTF

J: TRBJ2-7
D: .
size: .
V: TRBV6-5
DNA: TGTGCCAGCAGTTCCCCACCTATCGGCGAGCAGTACTTC
CDR3: CASSSPPIGEQYF

J: TRBJ2-1
D: TRBD2
size: once
V: TRBV5-1
DNA: TGCGCCAGCAGCCCTAGCGGGGGGAACAATGAGCAGTTCTTC
CDR3: CASSPSGGNNEQFF

J: TRBJ1-6
D: TRBD1
size: .
V: TRBV7-8
DNA: TGTGCCAGCAACCCTTCCGGGACAGGGGACAGCCCCCTCCACTTT
CDR3: CASNPSGTGDSPLHF

J: TRBJ2-3
D: .
size: .
V: TRBV5-4
DNA: TGTGCCAGCGGGGGCGGGGGAAGAGATACGCAGTATTTT
CDR3: CASGGGGRDTQYF

J: TRBJ2-3
D: TRBD2
size: .
V: TRBV7-9
DNA: TGTGCCAGCAGCTTCGGGACTAGCCCTCTCCTCAGCACAGATACGCAGTATTTT
CDR3: CASSFGTSPLLSTDTQYF

J: TRBJ2-3
D: .
size: .
V: TRBV9
DNA: TGTGCCAGCAGCTTTGGACTTGCTGATACGCAGTATTTT
CDR3: CASSFGLADTQYF

J: TRBJ2-1
D: .
size: .
V: TRBV18
DNA: TGTGCCAGCGCCAGGGGGGCGTGGGATGAGCAGTTCTTC
CDR3: CASARGAWDEQFF

J: TRBJ1-4
D: TRBD1
size: .
V: TRBV28
DNA: TGTGCCAGCAGTCCTCCACCCCGACAGGGGGACGCTAATGAAAAACTGTTTTTT
CDR3: CASSPPPRQGDANEKLFF

J: TRBJ2-2
D: .
size: .
V: TRBV7-2
DNA: TGTGCCAGCAGCTTTTTCCGGGGTTCCGGGGAGCTGTTTTTT
CDR3: CASSFFRGSGELFF

J: TRBJ1-1
D: TRBD1
size: .
V: TRBV6-5
DNA: TGTGCCAGCAGTCCCCGACAGGGGGCGAACACTGAAGCTTTCTTT
CDR3: CASSPRQGANTEAFF

J: TRBJ2-1
D: TRBD2
size: .
V: TRBV5-1
DNA: TGCGCCAGCAGCTCAGCGGGGGGGTTGAAAACAAATTACAATGAGCAGTTCTTC
CDR3: CASSSAGGLKTNYNEQFF

J: TRBJ1-1
D: .
size: .
V: TRBV19
DNA: TGTGCCAGTAGTACTACAGGCGGATTAGGGACTGAAGCTTTCTTT
CDR3: CASSTTGGLGTEAFF

J: TRBJ1-2
D: TRBD1
size: .
V: TRBV7-2
DNA: TGTGCCAGCAGCTTTGGGGGGACAGAAGCTTATGGCTACACCTTC
CDR3: CASSFGGTEAYGYTF

J: TRBJ2-2
D: .
size: .
V: TRBV5-1
DNA: TGCGCCAGCAGCTTGCCGGGCGGCGGGACCGGGGAGCTGTTTTTT
CDR3: CASSLPGGGTGELFF

J: TRBJ2-2
D: .
size: .
V: TRBV5-1
DNA: TGCGCCAGCAGCCCAGGGGAGTCTTCACGGGTCGGGGAGCTGTTTTTT
CDR3: CASSPGESSRVGELFF

J: TRBJ2-5
D: .
size: .
V: TRBV6-6
DNA: TGTGCCAGCAGTTACTCGGCTCTCCAAGAGACCCAGTACTTC
CDR3: CASSYSALQETQYF

J: TRBJ2-1
D: TRBD2
size: .
V: TRBV6-2/TRBV6-3
DNA: TGTGCCAGCAGTTCCGCTACAGGGACTAGCGGGGGCCACGGCACCTACAATGAGCAGTTCTTC
CDR3: CASSSATGTSGGHGTYNEQFF

J: TRBJ2-3
D: TRBD2
size: .
V: TRBV5-4
DNA: TGTGCCAGCAGCCTCCTAGCGGGGGGGAACACAGATACGCAGTATTTT
CDR3: CASSLLAGGNTDTQYF

J: TRBJ2-1
D: .
size: .
V: TRBV7-2
DNA: TGTGCCAGCAGCTCCCGCAGAGCGTACAATGAGCAGTTCTTC
CDR3: CASSSRRAYNEQFF

J: TRBJ1-2
D: .
size: .
V: TRBV30
DNA: TGTGCCTGGAGTGGCGGCAGGGGAAGGGATGGCTACACCTTC
CDR3: CAWSGGRGRDGYTF

J: TRBJ1-4
D: .
size: .
V: TRBV6-5
DNA: TGTGCCAGCGGTACGGGACAACTTAATGAAAAACTGTTTTTT
CDR3: CASGTGQLNEKLFF

J: TRBJ2-1
D: .
size: few
V: TRBV28
DNA: TGTGCCTCTAGGGGTGCCTCCTACAATGAGCAGTTCTTC
CDR3: CASRGASYNEQFF

J: TRBJ2-7
D: TRBD1
size: .
V: TRBV16
DNA: TGTGCCAGCAGCCAATCCTCAGGGGGATACGAGCAGTACTTC
CDR3: CASSQSSGGYEQYF

J: TRBJ2-1
D: TRBD1
size: .
V: TRBV24-1
DNA: TGTGCCACCAGCCCGGGACAGGACGTCTACAATGAGCAGTTCTTC
CDR3: CATSPGQDVYNEQFF

J: TRBJ1-1
D: .
size: .
V: TRBV19
DNA: TGTGCCAGTAGTATAACGGCGGACAGTCGAGCTTTCTTT
CDR3: CASSITADSRAFF

J: TRBJ2-6
D: .
size: .
V: TRBV9
DNA: TGTGCCAGCAGAGGACAGTCTGGGGCCAACGTCCTGACTTTC
CDR3: CASRGQSGANVLTF

J: TRBJ2-1
D: TRBD1
size: once
V: TRBV10-3
DNA: TGTGCCATCAGCCCGGGACAGGGGTTGAATGAGCAGTTCTTC
CDR3: CAISPGQGLNEQFF

J: TRBJ2-3
D: TRBD1
size: .
V: TRBV5-4
DNA: TGTGCCAGCAGCCCAAGACAGGGGGCGGGCACAGATACGCAGTATTTT
CDR3: CASSPRQGAGTDTQYF

J: TRBJ1-2
D: .
size: .
V: TRBV4-3
DNA: TGCGCCAGCAGCCAAGATCTAGACCCTAACTATGGCTACACCTTC
CDR3: CASSQDLDPNYGYTF

J: TRBJ1-2
D: .
size: .
V: TRBV12-3/TRBV12-4
DNA: TGTGCCAGCGGGTCTTCGGGCTATGGCTACACCTTC
CDR3: CASGSSGYGYTF

J: TRBJ2-6
D: .
size: once
V: TRBV3-1/TRBV3-2
DNA: TGTGCCAGCAGCCATGGCCTCAGGGTCTCTGGGGCCAACGTCCTGACTTTC
CDR3: CASSHGLRVSGANVLTF

J: TRBJ1-1
D: .
size: once
V: TRBV2
DNA: TGTGCCAGCAGTGACCTAGTGAACACTGAAGCTTTCTTT
CDR3: CASSDLVNTEAFF